This T cell receptor beta chain was profiled in a study of cytomegalovirus exposure and HLA in healthy donors. Findings and caveats of the study: Listed as cytomegalovirus-associated were 164 TCR beta chains. Among TCR sequences, most were rare, though some public TCRs appeared in many donors.

Of note for this clone: Antigen specificity is unknown.

13 Jbeta primers and 60 Vbeta primers were used for the PCR. Assay: immunoSEQ multiplex PCR; the TCRdb copy retains only in-frame clones and omits some. The table records over 85,000 clones, roughly four fifths of them present only once. Germline CDR1 and CDR2: MDHEN and SYDVKM. The J segment lost 6 bases and the V segment lost 4 bases, leaving 9 bases of the junction unmatched. The CDR3 has 15 amino acids. The specimen sequenced was PBMCs. The chain has TRBV28 and TRBJ2-7, with TRBD2 matching over 10 bases. The receptor was derived from a woman between 25 and 40 years old in good health and CMV-seronegative. CDR3 sequence (DNA): TGTGCCAGCAGTTCTTCTAGCGGGAGTCGCGGCGAGCAGTACTTC. It specifies CASSSSSGSRGEQYF.